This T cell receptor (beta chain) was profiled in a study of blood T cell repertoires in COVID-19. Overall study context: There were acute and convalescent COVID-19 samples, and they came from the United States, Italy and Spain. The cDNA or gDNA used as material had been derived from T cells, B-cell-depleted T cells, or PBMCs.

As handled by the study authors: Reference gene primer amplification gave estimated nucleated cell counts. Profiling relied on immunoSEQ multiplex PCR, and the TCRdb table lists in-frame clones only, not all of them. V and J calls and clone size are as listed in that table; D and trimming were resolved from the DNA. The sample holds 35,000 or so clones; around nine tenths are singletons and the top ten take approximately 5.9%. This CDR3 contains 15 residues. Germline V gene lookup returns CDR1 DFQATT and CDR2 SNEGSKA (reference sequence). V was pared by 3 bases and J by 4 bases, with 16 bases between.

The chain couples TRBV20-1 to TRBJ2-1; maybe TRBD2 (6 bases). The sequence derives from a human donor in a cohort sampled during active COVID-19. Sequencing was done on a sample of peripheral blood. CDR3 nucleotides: TGCAGTGCTAGTACTAGCTCCCGCGGTTACAATGAGCAGTTCTTC. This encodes CSASTSSRGYNEQFF.